The sample holds a few counts of the clone carrying this T cell receptor (beta chain). Its antigen is as yet unknown. The junction had 4 bases not matched to a gene; V was cut back by 5 bases and J by 1 base. Per the germline V gene, CDR1 is MDHEN and CDR2 is SYDVKM. The CDR3 has 14 residues. This entry comes from a study of CD8 T cells in Susac syndrome. About 0.5 to 1 ug RNA was reverse transcribed with random hexamers. Amplification of TCR beta CDR3 was carried out by immunoSEQ multiplex PCR, which covered 54 Vbeta and 13 Jbeta segments. TCRdb processed the immunoSEQ multiplex PCR reads anew with MiXCR; each CDR3 protein has one entry. Of a few hundred thousand distinct CDR3 sequences in the sample, approximately 90% were seen once. CD8+ and CD4+ T cells from blood underwent TCR beta sequencing, which was carried out in a high-throughput format. FACS was used to enrich TEMRA cells, whereas the CD8+ and CD4+ T cells were obtained by negative isolation.

Study-level results: By the study's own acknowledgment, its TCR sequencing and HLA analysis included relatively few individuals.

Material: CD8+ T cells from PBMCs. The gene calls are TRBV28 and TRBJ2-7; TRBD2 aligns across 8 bases. The TCR originated in a human donor with multiple sclerosis. CDR3 residues: CASSATGGSYEQYF. The CDR3 bases are TGTGCCAGCAGTGCCACGGGGGGGTCCTACGAGCAGTACTTC. Variable domain in full (rest from reference TRBV28 and TRBJ2-7): DVKVTQSSRYLVKRTGEKVFLECVQDMDHENMFWYRQDPGLGLRLIYFSYDVKMKEKGDIPEGYSVSREKKERFSLILESASTNQTSMYLCASSATGGSYEQYFGPGTRLTVT.